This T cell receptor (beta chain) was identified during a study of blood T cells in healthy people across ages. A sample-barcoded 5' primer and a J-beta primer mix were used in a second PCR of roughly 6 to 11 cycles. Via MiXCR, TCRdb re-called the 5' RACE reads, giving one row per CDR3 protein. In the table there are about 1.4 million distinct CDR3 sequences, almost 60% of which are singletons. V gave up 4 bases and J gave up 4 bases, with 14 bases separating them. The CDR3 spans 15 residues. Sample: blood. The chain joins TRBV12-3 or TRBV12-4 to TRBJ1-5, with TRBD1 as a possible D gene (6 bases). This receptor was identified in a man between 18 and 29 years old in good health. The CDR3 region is CASSWRGEGNQPQHF. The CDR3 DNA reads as TGTGCCAGCAGTTGGAGGGGGGAAGGGAATCAGCCCCAGCATTTT.